Below, 18 T cell receptor beta chains from the same sample are listed, as sequenced in a study of T cell responses to AZD1222 COVID-19 vaccine. Data came from immunoSEQ multiplex PCR; TCRdb stores just in-frame clones and leaves some out. Of about 97,000 clones listed, roughly 89% are singletons. The sample here was peripheral blood, taken on day 0 of AZD1222 vaccination. Receptors were obtained from an adult in good health.

This clone appeared once. V gene TRBV5-8 combines with J gene TRBJ1-2; D not resolved. Trimming cost V 1 base and J 2 bases, with 18 bases left between them. The V gene's germline CDR1 is SGHTS and CDR2 YDEGEE. The CDR3 runs to 17 residues. CDR3 region: CASSLRSNQLANYGYTF. The CDR3 region has the DNA TGTGCCAGCAGCTTGCGGAGCAATCAATTGGCGAACTATGGCTACACCTTC.

This clone has just one count. The chain combines TRBV6-1 with TRBJ1-1; D gene uncertain. The CDR3 is 18 residues long. V gave up 3 bases and J gave up 4 bases, with 24 bases separating them. Germline V gene lookup returns CDR1 MNHNS and CDR2 SASEGT. The chain's CDR3 is CASSDLGAASVKATEAFF. The CDR3 region has the DNA TGTGCCAGCAGTGACCTAGGAGCGGCGTCAGTGAAGGCCACTGAAGCTTTCTTT.

The rearrangement joins TRBV28 to TRBJ2-7; D is uncertain. The CDR3 sequence is 12 residues long. The V gene lost 3 bases and the J gene lost 4 bases, with 7 bases spanning the gap. Germline values: CDR1 MDHEN, CDR2 SYDVKM. For the CDR3, the DNA is TGTGCCAGCAGTTTGGTTGGGTACGAGCAGTACTTC. This encodes CASSLVGYEQYF.

V is TRBV5-1 and J is TRBJ1-5; D is ambiguous. The CDR3 runs 13 residues. Germline CDR1 and CDR2: SGHRS and YFSETQ. Trimming stripped 0 bases from V and 4 bases from J, with 5 bases between. CDR3 amino acids: CASSLAGNQPQHF. The CDR3 DNA sequence: TGCGCCAGCAGCTTGGCGGGGAATCAGCCCCAGCATTTT.

This clone was seen a single time. This chain connects TRBV5-1 to TRBJ1-2, with a tentative D call TRBD1 (6 bases). The CDR3 is made up of 16 amino acids. The V gene's germline CDR1 is SGHRS and CDR2 YFSETQ. V was shortened by 3 bases and J by 4 bases, with 19 bases between the two germline ends. DNA for the CDR3: TGCGCCAGCAGCTCGGCCGGGACATCGGGATTCTATGGCTACACCTTC. This codes for CASSSAGTSGFYGYTF. The variable domain in full, with the rest retrieved from reference TRBV5-1 and TRBJ1-2, is KAGVTQTPRYLIKTRGQQVTLSCSPISGHRSVSWYQQTPGQGLQFLFEYFSETQRNKGNFPGRFSGRQFSNSRSEMNVSTLELGDSALYLCASSSAGTSGFYGYTFGSGTRLTVV.

The rearrangement links TRBV4-3 to TRBJ1-5; D remains ambiguous. CDR3 size: 13 residues. CDR1 LGHNA and CDR2 YSLEER come from the germline V gene. V gave up 1 base and J gave up 6 bases, with 7 bases separating them. The CDR3 is CASSQVLSQPQHF. The CDR3 DNA reads TGCGCCAGCAGCCAAGTACTAAGTCAGCCCCAGCATTTT.

V gene TRBV18 combines with J gene TRBJ1-3, with D possibly TRBD1 on 5 matching bases. CDR1 and CDR2 (germline): KGHSH, LQKENI. The CDR3 consists of 14 residues. V shed 8 bases and J shed 3 bases, with 14 bases lying between them. CDR3 region: CASTQGAHGNTIYF. The CDR3 DNA reads TGTGCCAGCACCCAGGGTGCCCATGGAAACACCATATATTTT. The whole variable domain, remainder taken from reference TRBV18 and TRBJ1-3, is NAGVMQNPRHLVRRRGQEARLRCSPMKGHSHVYWYRQLPEEGLKFMVYLQKENIIDESGMPKERFSAEFPKEGPSILRIQQVVRGDSAAYFCASTQGAHGNTIYFGEGSWLTVV.

J is TRBJ2-7 and V is TRBV19; 7 nucleotides agree with TRBD1. Germline lookup yields CDR1 LNHDA and CDR2 SQIVND (reference sequence). CDR3 size: 17 residues. The J segment lost 1 base and the V segment lost 1 base, leaving 10 bases of the junction unmatched. This chain's CDR3 is CASSIGGQAFGSYEQYF. CDR3 sequence (DNA): TGTGCCAGTAGTATAGGCGGACAGGCCTTTGGTTCCTACGAGCAGTACTTC.

V is TRBV7-3 and J is TRBJ2-1; D is perhaps TRBD2 (5 bases). V lost 5 bases and J lost 9, with 14 bases in between. The CDR3 runs to 13 residues. CDR1 is SGHTA and CDR2 is FQGTGA in the germline V gene. The CDR3 DNA sequence: TGTGCCAGCAGCCGTCAACCCCGGGGTGAGCAGTTCTTC. The encoded protein is CASSRQPRGEQFF.

The CDR3 loop reads CSVEGDRGLYNEQFF. Here the CDR3 DNA reads TGCAGCGTTGAAGGGGACAGGGGACTTTACAATGAGCAGTTCTTC. The chain is built from TRBV29-1 and TRBJ2-1, with 10 bases fitting TRBD1. Per the germline V gene, CDR1 is SQVTM and CDR2 is ANQGSEA. J lost 4 bases, V lost 1 base, and 4 bases had no gene match. CDR3 size: 15 residues.

This chain joins TRBV19 and TRBJ1-4; D unresolved. This CDR3 region has 14 residues. Germline V gene lookup returns CDR1 LNHDA and CDR2 SQIVND (reference sequence). Trimming removed 6 bases from V and 8 bases from J, with 16 bases in between. In DNA, the CDR3 is TGTGCCAGTAGCTCCGGGATTCAGTGGGAAAAACTGTTTTTT. Its translation is CASSSGIQWEKLFF.

The chain links TRBV19 to TRBJ1-1; D uncertain. This CDR3 has 15 residues. The germline CDR1 and CDR2 sequences are LNHDA and SQIVND (reference sequence). Trimming removed 3 bases at V and 1 base at J, with 12 bases between. DNA for the CDR3: TGTGCCAGTAGTATCTCCGCGACTGCGAACACTGAAGCTTTCTTT. This translates into CASSISATANTEAFF.

The genes are TRBV5-1 and TRBJ2-1; tentatively, D is TRBD1 (5 bases). The germline V gene encodes CDR1 SGHRS and CDR2 YFSETQ. Trimming took 0 bases from V and 7 from J, leaving 8 bases between them. CDR3 length: 13 amino acids. The CDR3 bases are TGCGCCAGCAGCTTGGGACAGACAAATGAGCAGTTCTTC. Its protein is CASSLGQTNEQFF.

CDR3 loop: CASSPIREMNTEAFF. CDR3 DNA sequence: TGTGCCAGCTCACCAATAAGGGAAATGAACACTGAAGCTTTCTTT. This sequence joins TRBV18 and TRBJ1-1; no reliable D call. Deletions cut 2 bases from V and 0 bases from J, with 10 bases between. The CDR3 totals 15 residues. CDR1 is KGHSH, CDR2 LQKENI, per germline.

V is TRBV28 and J is TRBJ1-2; TRBD1 aligns across 7 bases. The CDR3 totals 14 residues. Germline CDR1 and CDR2: MDHEN and SYDVKM. V trimming: 6 bases; J trimming: 2 bases; junction bases outside the gene matches: 6. The CDR3 nucleotides read TGTGCCAGCAGGCCGGGACAGCTCAACTATGGCTACACCTTC. It specifies CASRPGQLNYGYTF.

This clone was picked up a small number of times. This rearrangement joins TRBV5-1 to TRBJ1-6; unclear D gene. Germline CDR1 reads SGHRS; CDR2 reads YFSETQ. CDR3 length: 13 amino acids. V was cut by 0 bases and J by 7 bases, with 5 bases left in between. The CDR3 loop reads CASSLEINSPLHF. The CDR3 DNA is TGCGCCAGCAGCTTGGAAATAAATTCACCCCTCCACTTT. The whole variable domain, filled in from reference TRBV5-1 and TRBJ1-6, reads KAGVTQTPRYLIKTRGQQVTLSCSPISGHRSVSWYQQTPGQGLQFLFEYFSETQRNKGNFPGRFSGRQFSNSRSEMNVSTLELGDSALYLCASSLEINSPLHFGNGTRLTVT.

V is TRBV7-2 and J is TRBJ2-4, with 15 positions matching TRBD2. Germline V gene sequence: CDR1 SGHTA, CDR2 FQGNSA. V lost 4 bases, J lost 2 bases, and 6 bases stayed unmatched. The CDR3 totals 18 residues. CDR3 loop: CASSSYGTSGRTKNIQYF. CDR3 sequence (DNA): TGTGCCAGCAGCTCATACGGGACTAGCGGGAGGACCAAAAACATTCAGTACTTC.

V and J are TRBV7-2 and TRBJ2-5; D tentatively fits TRBD1 or TRBD2 (6 bases each). Germline values: CDR1 SGHTA, CDR2 FQGNSA. The CDR3 runs to 15 residues. V dropped 3 bases and J dropped 5 bases, with 16 bases sitting between them. CDR3 coding DNA: TGTGCCAGCAGCTTGGGGGGCCAGAGAGGGGAGACCCAGTACTTC. Translating it yields CASSLGGQRGETQYF.